Below, 10 T cell receptor beta chains from the same sample are listed, as sequenced in a study of cytomegalovirus exposure and HLA in healthy donors. The PCR ran on 60 Vbeta and 13 Jbeta primers. The data were produced by immunoSEQ multiplex PCR, yet TCRdb's version contains in-frame clones alone and is incomplete. The sample lists approximately 70,000 clones, around three quarters occurring once. The specimen was PBMCs. The source of these receptors is a man aged 45 to 65 in good health and CMV-seronegative.

This clone came up once. This chain joins TRBV2 and TRBJ1-6; 10 bases align to TRBD1. V shed 6 bases, J shed 7 bases, and the junction held 3 bases outside the gene matches. The CDR3 extends over 14 amino acids. The V gene's germline CDR1 is SNHLY and CDR2 FYNNEI. The CDR3 nucleotides read TGTGCCAGCAGGTTGACAGGGGGCAATTCACCCCTCCACTTT. Its translation is CASRLTGGNSPLHF.

The V call is TRBV7-2, the J call TRBJ2-3, with 7 bases lining up with TRBD1. Germline V CDR1 and CDR2: SGHTA, FQGNSA. This CDR3 has 14 amino acids. The V and J ends lost 5 bases and 2 bases, in that order; junction bases with no gene match: 4. This chain's CDR3 is CASSPGQFTDTQYF. The CDR3, as DNA: TGTGCCAGCAGCCCGGGACAGTTCACAGATACGCAGTATTTT.

The chain links TRBV2 to TRBJ2-1; 7 positions match TRBD1. In germline, CDR1 is SNHLY, CDR2 FYNNEI. V shed 2 bases, J shed 7 bases, and the junction held 5 bases outside the gene matches. The CDR3 consists of 14 residues. Here the CDR3 DNA reads TGTGCCAGCAGTGAACAGACAGGGTGGAATGAGCAGTTCTTC. As protein: CASSEQTGWNEQFF.

The J gene is TRBJ1-4, the V gene TRBV27, with 9 bases lining up with TRBD1. With V trimmed by 3 bases and J by 7 bases, 6 bases remained unmatched. The CDR3 totals 15 residues. Germline CDR1 is MNHEY and CDR2 is SMNVEV (reference sequence). Here the CDR3 reads CASSFAGTGSEKLFF. The CDR3 nucleotides read TGTGCCAGCAGTTTCGCCGGGACAGGGAGTGAAAAACTGTTTTTT. Using reference TRBV27 and TRBJ1-4 for the parts outside the CDR3, the full variable domain is EAQVTQNPRYLITVTGKKLTVTCSQNMNHEYMSWYRQDPGLGLRQIYYSMNVEVTDKGDVPEGYKVSRKEKRNFPLILESPSPNQTSLYFCASSFAGTGSEKLFFGSGTQLSVL.

This chain connects TRBV11-3 to TRBJ2-1; weak D call: TRBD1 (6 bases). This CDR3 is built from 15 residues. Germline V gene data show CDR1 as SGHNT and CDR2 as YENEEA. V lost 5 bases, J lost 7 bases, and 18 bases lay in between. CDR3 loop: CASSPSATTGNEQFF. The CDR3, as DNA: TGTGCCAGCAGCCCTAGTGCGACTACAGGGAATGAGCAGTTCTTC.

This clone was seen only a few times. V is TRBV7-3 and J is TRBJ1-1; possible D gene TRBD1, 5 bases. V gave up 5 bases and J gave up 1 base, with 14 bases separating them. Looked up from germline, CDR1 is SGHTA and CDR2 is FQGTGA. This CDR3 has 15 residues. As DNA, the CDR3 is TGTGCCAGCAGCCCGCGGACGGACAAGAACACTGAAGCTTTCTTT. Translation: CASSPRTDKNTEAFF.

V is TRBV2 and J is TRBJ1-2; no firm D call. Germline V gene lookup returns CDR1 SNHLY and CDR2 FYNNEI. The V gene lost 8 bases and the J gene lost 6 bases, with 16 bases spanning the gap. This CDR3 region has 13 residues. CDR3 loop: CASRLRGLNGYTF. CDR3 in DNA: TGTGCCAGCCGGCTCCGGGGTCTGAATGGCTACACCTTC. Full variable domain (outside the CDR3, taken from reference TRBV2 and TRBJ1-2): EPEVTQTPSHQVTQMGQEVILRCVPISNHLYFYWYRQILGQKVEFLVSFYNNEISEKSEIFDDQFSVERPDGSNFTLKIRSTKLEDSAMYFCASRLRGLNGYTFGSGTRLTVV.

The rearrangement links TRBV15 to TRBJ1-2; 7 bases are a match to TRBD1. CDR3 length: 16 residues. The germline gives CDR1 LNHNV, CDR2 YYDKDF (reference sequence). The trim removed 5 bases at V and 4 bases at J, leaving 13 bases unmatched. CDR3 bases: TGTGCCACCAGCGGGGTGGCCCAGGGGGTGGGCTATGGCTACACCTTC. As protein: CATSGVAQGVGYGYTF. The full variable domain, completed using reference TRBV15 and TRBJ1-2, is DAMVIQNPRYQVTQFGKPVTLSCSQTLNHNVMYWYQQKSSQAPKLLFHYYDKDFNNEADTPDNFQSRRPNTSFCFLDIRSPGLGDTAMYLCATSGVAQGVGYGYTFGSGTRLTVV.

The genes are TRBV19 and TRBJ1-1; TRBD1 matches 11 bases. V dropped 1 base and J dropped 2; count of bases not matched to a gene: 6. The V gene's germline CDR1 is LNHDA and CDR2 SQIVND (reference sequence). This CDR3 has 17 residues. The DNA of the CDR3 is TGTGCCAGTAGTATAGGGACAGGGGGCCTTGGTAACACTGAAGCTTTCTTT. Translation gives CASSIGTGGLGNTEAFF.

V gene TRBV7-2 combines with J gene TRBJ2-5, with TRBD2 matching 15 bases. There are 16 residues in the CDR3. V dropped 3 bases and J dropped 4; count of bases not matched to a gene: 3. Germline V CDR1 and CDR2: SGHTA, FQGNSA. The CDR3 region is CASSFQGLAGGETQYF. CDR3 in DNA: TGTGCCAGCAGCTTTCAGGGACTAGCGGGAGGAGAGACCCAGTACTTC.